One and the same sample provided the 18 T cell receptor beta chains below, sequenced in a study of Ad26.COV2.S vaccination and SARS-CoV-2 variants. The method was immunoSEQ multiplex PCR; TCRdb's version includes in-frame clones alone and lacks a portion of them. Of fewer than 400,000 clones in the sample, under 90% were seen once. Treatment defined: 15 to 20 received Ad26.COV2.S at low or high dose, single or two shots; about 5 received placebo; per-sample allocation not given. At day 63 after the first vaccine or placebo injection, samples were drawn. The sequencing here drew on peripheral blood, taken in a trial of Ad26.COV2.S vaccine versus placebo. The receptors come from a person between 18 and 65 years old who received the Ad26.COV2.S COVID-19 vaccine or a placebo.

V is TRBV6-2 or TRBV6-3 and J is TRBJ1-1; 7 positions agree with TRBD1. CDR1 is MNHEY and CDR2 is SVGEGT in the germline V gene. The CDR3 totals 15 residues. The V gene end was trimmed by 2 bases and the J gene end by 4 bases; junction bases not matched to a gene: 7. In nucleotides, the CDR3 is TGTGCCAGCAGTTACCAGGGGGGTTTAGGCACTGAAGCTTTCTTT. This sequence encodes CASSYQGGLGTEAFF.

The chain combines TRBV7-6 with TRBJ2-2; TRBD2 agrees at 8 bases. The CDR3 covers 15 residues. Germline CDR1 is SGHVS and CDR2 is FNYEAQ. V gave up 5 bases and J gave up 2 bases; unmatched junction bases: 4. For the CDR3, the DNA is TGTGCCAGCAGCGTGGGACTAGTCAACACCGGGGAGCTGTTTTTT. This sequence encodes CASSVGLVNTGELFF.

The chain has TRBV7-2 and TRBJ2-1; 7 nucleotides agree with TRBD1. Germline V gene data show CDR1 as SGHTA and CDR2 as FQGNSA. The ends lost 1 base at V and 6 bases at J; junction bases unmatched: 0. The CDR3 runs to 13 residues. CDR3: CASSLGQGNEQFF. For the CDR3, the DNA is TGTGCCAGCAGCTTAGGACAGGGCAATGAGCAGTTCTTC. The entire variable domain, with the rest obtained from reference TRBV7-2 and TRBJ2-1, is as follows: GAGVSQSPSNKVTEKGKDVELRCDPISGHTALYWYRQSLGQGLEFLIYFQGNSAPDKSGLPSDRFSAERTGGSVSTLTIQRTQQEDSAVYLCASSLGQGNEQFFGPGTRLTVL.

V usage is TRBV9 and J usage is TRBJ2-1; 9 bases match TRBD1. In germline, CDR1 is SGDLS, CDR2 YYNGEE. Trimming took 4 bases from V and 5 from J; bases not matched to a gene: 4. The CDR3 consists of 14 residues. The CDR3, as DNA: TGTGCCAGCAGCCTAGGACAGGGGAACAATGAGCAGTTCTTC. It encodes CASSLGQGNNEQFF.

J is TRBJ1-6 and V is TRBV11-2; 7 bases fit TRBD1. The CDR3 has 16 amino acids. With V trimmed by 3 bases and J by 8 bases, 10 bases remained unmatched. From germline, CDR1 is SGHAT and CDR2 FQNNGV. Written as DNA, the CDR3 is TGTGCCAGCAGCTTGGCTCCAGGGGGTATCGATTCACCCCTCCACTTT. It translates to CASSLAPGGIDSPLHF.

The J gene is TRBJ1-1, the V gene TRBV3-1 (or the pseudogene TRBV3-2); D gene unclear. This CDR3 comprises 14 residues. Germline V gives CDR1 LGHDT, CDR2 YNNKEL (reference sequence). Deletions cut 7 bases from V and 1 base from J, with 13 bases between. Written as DNA, the CDR3 is TGTGCCAGCAACCTCCTGTCTGGGAACACTGAAGCTTTCTTT. This gives the protein CASNLLSGNTEAFF.

The chain has TRBV29-1 and TRBJ2-2, with D possibly being TRBD2 (5 bases). The V end lost 4 bases, the J end lost 3 bases, and 12 bases lay between the germline ends. This CDR3 region has 14 residues. Germline-derived CDR1 and CDR2 are SQVTM and ANQGSEA. CDR3 nucleotides: TGCAGCGTTGTCGGGGAGAAAGACACCGGGGAGCTGTTTTTT. Translated: CSVVGEKDTGELFF.

This chain links TRBV6-1 with TRBJ1-5, with a weak D call TRBD1 (5 bases). The CDR3 has 16 amino acids. V was shortened by 0 bases and J by 4 bases, with 13 bases between the two germline ends. CDR1 MNHNS and CDR2 SASEGT come from the germline V gene. CDR3: CASSEAEGQFNQPQHF. CDR3 DNA sequence: TGTGCCAGCAGTGAAGCGGAGGGGCAGTTTAATCAGCCCCAGCATTTT.

The chain recombines TRBV12-2 with TRBJ1-5; TRBD1, the table's D call, lacks a check against the DNA. TRBV12-2 is annotated as a pseudogene. The CDR3 runs to 19 residues. The CDR3 DNA follows: TGTGCAAGTCGCTCCTGCGGGACAGGGGGCGCCCAACCCAATCAGCCCCAGCATTTT. Translating gives CASRSCGTGGAQPNQPQHF.

The V and J genes are TRBV7-6 and TRBJ1-1, with 9 bases that match TRBD1. CDR1 and CDR2 from the germline V gene are SGHVS and FNYEAQ. Trimming took 2 bases from V and 7 from J; bases not matched to a gene: 11. The CDR3 totals 16 residues. DNA of the CDR3: TGTGCCAGCAGCTTATGGACAGGGGAAGTCTCCAGTGAAGCTTTCTTT. It is translated as CASSLWTGEVSSEAFF.

This clone occurred a few times. J is TRBJ1-1 and V is TRBV7-9, with D perhaps matching TRBD1 (5 bases). The CDR3 runs to 14 residues. Germline loops: CDR1 SEHNR, CDR2 FQNEAQ (reference sequence). The ends were cut back, 4 bases at V and 11 bases at J, with 20 bases in the middle. The CDR3 DNA sequence: TGTGCCAGCAGCTCAATCGGGGACCCCTTGACGGCTTTCTTT. Residues: CASSSIGDPLTAFF.

J is TRBJ2-7 and V is TRBV10-3, with unresolved D. With 3 bases removed from V and 3 bases from J, the gap between germline ends came to 9 bases. CDR3 length equals 13 residues. Looked up from germline, CDR1 is ENHRY and CDR2 is SYGVKD. The CDR3 sequence is CAISDRLFYEQYV. The CDR3 nucleotides are TGTGCCATCAGTGACAGATTGTTCTACGAGCAGTACGTC.

The chain recombines TRBV3-1 (or the pseudogene TRBV3-2) with TRBJ1-6; D remains ambiguous. This CDR3 has 13 residues. Trimming removed 5 bases from V and 7 bases from J, with 9 bases in between. Germline CDR1 LGHDT, CDR2 YNNKEL (reference sequence). CDR3 loop: CASSSPGNSPLHF. CDR3 nucleotide sequence: TGTGCCAGCAGCTCCCCTGGGAATTCACCCCTCCACTTT.

The chain joins TRBV3-1 (or the pseudogene TRBV3-2) to TRBJ2-7, with D possibly being TRBD1 or TRBD2 (6 bases each). CDR3 length: 18 residues. Germline CDR1 LGHDT, CDR2 YNNKEL (reference sequence). Deletions cut 0 bases from V and 6 bases from J, with 24 bases between. CDR3 bases: TGTGCCAGCAGCCAAGATTTTCCGGGGGCAGGGGTCTCGGGCGAGCAGTACGTC. Its protein is CASSQDFPGAGVSGEQYV.

This clone was seen only a few times. The V gene is TRBV11-3, the J gene TRBJ1-2; 8 positions agree with TRBD1. The CDR3 extends over 14 amino acids. After removal of 1 base from V and 2 bases from J, the junction contained 0 bases not matched to a gene. CDR1 and CDR2 from the germline V gene are SGHNT and YENEEA. The CDR3 loop is CASSLGTGNYGYTF. The CDR3 coding sequence is TGTGCCAGCAGCTTAGGGACAGGGAACTATGGCTACACCTTC.

The chain is built from TRBV11-2 and TRBJ1-6; no definite D call. With 5 bases removed from V and 7 bases from J, the gap between germline ends came to 9 bases. The CDR3 loop spans 13 amino acids. The V gene's germline CDR1 is SGHAT and CDR2 FQNNGV. The DNA for the CDR3 is TGTGCCAGCAGCCTGAACCGAAATTCACCCCTCCACTTT. Its translation is CASSLNRNSPLHF.

The chain is built from TRBV27 and TRBJ1-1, with D maybe TRBD1 (5 bases). The CDR3 is 15 residues long. Germline CDR1 and CDR2: MNHEY and SMNVEV (reference sequence). The germline V and J ends were trimmed by 6 bases and 1 base, with 15 bases remaining between them. This CDR3 is CASRRVFGANTEAFF. In DNA form, the CDR3 reads TGTGCCAGCAGAAGGGTATTTGGGGCGAACACTGAAGCTTTCTTT.

The V and J genes are TRBV19 and TRBJ2-2; a possible D gene is TRBD2 (7 bases). Germline V lookup: CDR1 LNHDA, CDR2 SQIVND (reference sequence). V shed 3 bases and J shed 5 bases, with 16 bases lying between them. This CDR3 is built from 16 residues. This chain's CDR3 is CASSIGGAGETGELFF. The CDR3 nucleotides are TGTGCCAGTAGTATTGGGGGGGCAGGGGAAACCGGGGAGCTGTTTTTT.